This T cell receptor beta chain was recovered during a study of tumor-infiltrating lymphocytes in primary liver carcinoma. In the study overall: Tumor lesions were T1-T3 N0M0 and spanned roughly 4.2 to 10 cm.

Starting material of 450 to 500 ng total RNA yielded TCR beta cDNA via a constant-region primer. Slightly modified ARM-PCR with three nested multiplex PCR rounds yielded TCR beta libraries. The study ran its first two PCR rounds for 9 to 10 cycles each, using TRBV1-TRBV30 forward primers and a C-beta reverse primer. TCRdb ran MiXCR on the multiplex PCR reads and lists one entry per CDR3 protein. Of roughly 120,000 distinct CDR3 sequences listed, 64% were seen once; the top ten hold approximately 8%. Trimming pared 1 base from V and 6 bases from J, leaving 12 bases between. The CDR3 consists of 14 residues. CDR1 is SGHAT, CDR2 FQNNGV, per germline. In the case of this clonotype: Its target is not known.

Study-wide results and caveats: Blood's top-250-clone fraction was significantly lower than that of tumors (p = 0.039).

Each 20-30 mg portion of unsorted bulk tissue served as the source for co-extraction of RNA and DNA. The source material was liver tumor tissue from sampling region 3. Indicated subset: tumor region T3, left-lateral pole. This chain links TRBV11-2 with TRBJ1-1; D call uncertain. The clonotype was recovered from a woman aged 55-75 years with primary liver carcinoma and hepatitis B virus infection. The DNA for the CDR3 is TGTGCCAGCAGCTTAGCGGGCAGGAGAGCTGAAGCTTTCTTT. Amino acid sequence: CASSLAGRRAEAFF.